A selection of T cell receptor beta chains follows, all from one sample in a study of T cells after yellow fever vaccination. From the 5' RACE reads, TCRdb called clonotypes with MiXCR, one entry per CDR3 protein. This table has about 320,000 distinct CDR3 sequences, 3.5% to 4.5% appearing once. Here the sequenced sample was PBMCs, taken 15 days after the yellow fever booster vaccination. The receptors were gathered from a man aged 18-30 years who received the YFV17D yellow fever vaccine. The CDR3 runs from the conserved cysteine through the conserved F or W. The D gene is left open where the match is weak. Only part of the rows carry a size: once, few, many, or a class if the clone is expanded.

j_call d_call v_call clone_size cdr3_aa cdr3_nt
TRBJ2-5 . TRBV12-3/TRBV12-4 many CASTLGAETQYF TGTGCCAGCACCTTGGGGGCAGAGACCCAGTACTTC
TRBJ2-3 . TRBV2 few CASSEAEIALKADTQYF TGTGCCAGCAGTGAAGCAGAGATAGCACTAAAGGCAGATACGCAGTATTTT
TRBJ2-1 . TRBV12-3/TRBV12-4 . CASSPRGYQVEVNEQFF TGTGCCAGCAGTCCCCGCGGCTACCAAGTAGAGGTCAATGAGCAGTTCTTC
TRBJ1-6 TRBD1 TRBV12-5 few CASGLAGTGGSPLHF TGTGCTAGTGGTTTGGCCGGGACAGGGGGATCACCCCTCCACTTT
TRBJ2-5 . TRBV5-6 . CASSFRVVRETQYF TGTGCCAGCAGCTTCCGGGTGGTGAGGGAGACCCAGTACTTC
TRBJ2-3 TRBD2 TRBV4-1 few CASSRRGTSGYTDTQYF TGCGCCAGCAGCCGCAGGGGGACTAGCGGATACACAGATACGCAGTATTTT
TRBJ1-2 . TRBV20-1 few CSARRLGTGPGGYTF TGCAGTGCTAGAAGATTAGGGACCGGCCCGGGAGGCTACACCTTC
TRBJ2-2 . TRBV3-1 . CASSQSAGELFF TGTGCCAGCAGCCAATCGGCCGGGGAGCTGTTTTTT
TRBJ1-2 . TRBV19 . CASNPLGVSPNYGYTF TGTGCCAGTAACCCTCTGGGGGTATCTCCTAACTATGGCTACACCTTC
TRBJ2-1 TRBD1 TRBV7-3 many CASSRGTGDWDEQFF TGTGCCAGCAGCCGAGGGACAGGGGATTGGGATGAGCAGTTCTTC
TRBJ1-2 TRBD1 TRBV7-2 few CASSLGGTVYGYTF TGTGCCAGCAGCCTGGGGGGGACAGTCTATGGCTACACCTTC
TRBJ2-1 . TRBV5-8 . CASSLQDGGHSPVF TGTGCCAGCAGCTTGCAGGACGGGGGCCACTCCCCCGTCTTC
TRBJ1-4 . TRBV7-2 few CASSFSLARTNEKLFF TGTGCCAGCAGCTTCTCCCTGGCGAGAACTAATGAAAAACTGTTTTTT
TRBJ2-2 . TRBV7-9 many CASSSPGPRDTGELFF TGTGCCAGCAGCTCGCCGGGACCTCGGGACACCGGGGAGCTGTTTTTT
TRBJ2-1 TRBD1 TRBV7-2 few CASSQRPGQGQFF TGTGCCAGCAGCCAACGTCCGGGACAGGGTCAGTTCTTC
TRBJ2-1 TRBD2 TRBV4-1 . CASSQREGNSYEQFF TGCGCCAGCAGCCAGAGGGAGGGGAACTCCTACGAGCAGTTCTTC
TRBJ1-6 TRBD1 TRBV7-9 . CASREPTGGRGSPLHF TGTGCCAGTCGTGAACCGACAGGGGGCAGAGGTTCACCCCTCCACTTT